This T cell receptor (beta chain) originates from a study of technical replicates of blood from a few donors. TCRdb's table, derived via immunoSEQ multiplex PCR, lists solely in-frame clones and lacks some. The table lists 40,000 to 60,000 clones, approximately 90% of them singletons, with roughly 3.9% in the top ten. This receptor was obtained from a human donor in good health. Some clones in this sample may be carry-over from other donors' samples. Sequenced input: PBMCs.

The CDR3 is CASSLELQGTWDEQFF. The CDR3 DNA reads TGTGCCAGCAGCTTAGAGTTACAGGGAACCTGGGATGAGCAGTTCTTC. The V gene is TRBV7-2, the J gene TRBJ2-1; a weak D match, TRBD1 (6 bases). Germline CDR1 is SGHTA and CDR2 is FQGNSA. Between the trimmed V and J ends, which lost 1 base and 8 bases, there was a span of 18 bases. This CDR3 comprises 16 residues. Complete variable domain (other parts from reference TRBV7-2 and TRBJ2-1): GAGVSQSPSNKVTEKGKDVELRCDPISGHTALYWYRQSLGQGLEFLIYFQGNSAPDKSGLPSDRFSAERTGGSVSTLTIQRTQQEDSAVYLCASSLELQGTWDEQFFGPGTRLTVL.